This T cell receptor (beta chain) was observed in a study of blood T cells in healthy people across ages (dated by TCRdb to 2013 to 2016). Study-level background: In model experiments, template switching captured roughly one uniquely barcoded TCR beta cDNA molecule for every two T cells. The study analyzed two additional independent replicas of 1 million unique cDNA reads from the same blood draw for two donors, one aged 18 to 29 and one aged 80 or older. The donors were split into four age groups: young (average 16 years), middle-aged (over 35), aged (approximately 60) and long-lived (roughly 86). Donors of different ages were randomly distributed across sequencing lanes to avoid experimental bias. Using deep sequencing normalized with unique cDNA molecular identifiers, the study measured how TCR beta repertoire diversity changes with age.

Measured from the cysteine to the phenylalanine, the CDR3 is 15 residues long. CDR3 DNA only is kept here, 45 bases in frame from base 1. Reading the germline V gene (reference sequence) gives CDR1 SSHAT and CDR2 FNYEAQ. Beyond this particular receptor, the publication reports: As age increased, observed TCR beta diversity per million T cells dropped in a roughly linear way, and a significant reduction was already evident by age about 36. Estimates of total diversity from one million sequenced T cells were regarded as lower bounds and underestimates. Because profiling used bulk unsorted PBMCs, naive and antigen-experienced compartments could not be compared conclusively. The CMV infection status of donors was not known, potentially confounding age-related changes in expanded clonotypes. There was a strong correlation between observed TCR beta diversity and the percentage of naive T cells measured by flow cytometry. Compared with the aged group, more naive CD4+ T cells, fewer expanded clones and increased TCR diversity were shown by the long-lived group, suggesting age selection.

Donors were under 40 systemically healthy Caucasian individuals from Russia aged roughly 6 to 95 years. Each donor gave ten milliliters of peripheral blood, drawn into EDTA-treated Vacutainer tubes. Ficoll-Paque density-gradient centrifugation was used to isolate PBMCs, with at least 6.5 million per sample. Trizol reagent was used to extract total RNA from the PBMCs, yielding at least 5 micrograms per sample. For every donor, flow cytometry on a PBMC aliquot measured the percentage of naive CD45RAhigh/CD27high T cells. The receptor library was made with 5' RACE. The sequencer listed for this sample is Illumina HiSeq 2500. A second PCR of roughly 7 to 11 cycles was performed with a sample-barcoded 5' primer and a J-beta primer mix. A template-switch 5' adaptor carrying 12 random nucleotides introduced a unique molecular identifier onto each TCR beta cDNA molecule. At least 3 million CDR3-containing paired-end reads were obtained from each sample. All of the RNA was converted into first-strand cDNA using the Mint cDNA synthesis kit, with a TRBC-specific oligonucleotide serving as the primer. All cDNA was treated with uracil-DNA glycosylase and then went through a first 18-cycle PCR with the universal primers M1SS and BC2_uni_R. In the original analysis: For normalization, 1 million high-quality reads, each with a distinct molecular identifier, were randomly selected from each sample. Reads sharing molecular identifiers were discarded rather than binned into consensus sequences. CDR3 identification, clonotype clustering and error correction used MiTCR with a Q25 quality threshold and the strictest error-elimination algorithm. A nonparametric unseen species model using Euler transformation provided a lower-bound estimate of total TCR beta diversity. Through fastp at Q25 and MiXCR, TCRdb rebuilt clones from the public reads, retaining in-frame beta chains. When rows share a CDR3 protein, they turn into one entry using the most common DNA and genes. TCRdb's processing, not the authors', yielded these V and J calls. In this sample the table shows about 780,000 distinct CDR3 sequences, less than 60% of which occur a single time. The top ten clones comprise 18% of the sample.

This clonotype was detected only a few times. No antigen is known for it. One end of the junction does not line up with germline, which may come from a read error. This TCR derives from a man older than 75 in good health. The sequenced sample was blood. The rearrangement combines TRBV7-7 with TRBJ2-5, with TRBD2 identical over 8 junction bases. The base sequence is TGTGCTAGCAGCTCCTCTACTAGCGGCCAAGAGACCCAGTACTTC. It encodes CASSSSTSGQETQYF.